The 5 T cell receptor beta chains below come from one sample, sequenced in a study of T cells in Graves' hyperthyroidism and ophthalmopathy. Researchers amplified the TCR beta CDR3 regions from RNA transcripts. First-round RT-PCR of the TCR CDR3 relied on the HTBI primer set. Each CDR3 protein gets one entry after TCRdb re-called the multiplex PCR reads with MiXCR. The sample lists under 550,000 distinct CDR3 sequences, 15% to 20% seen once, with roughly 50% in the top ten. Sequenced sample: blood. The source is a man aged 35-49 years with Graves' ophthalmopathy.

The CDR3 bases are TGCAGCGCTCCTGCGGGGGCTTCGAACAATGAGCAGTTCTTC. Translating gives CSAPAGASNNEQFF. V and J are TRBV29-1 and TRBJ2-1; perhaps TRBD2 as D (7 bases). This CDR3 region has 14 residues. V gave up 7 bases and J gave up 5 bases, with 18 bases separating them. Germline CDR1 is SQVTM and CDR2 is ANQGSEA.

This clonotype was counted at least ten times. This chain connects TRBV5-1 to TRBJ1-3; no reliable D call. Trimming took off 0 bases at V and 2 bases at J, with 6 bases between the two ends. Germline V gene lookup returns CDR1 SGHRS and CDR2 YFSETQ. CDR3 length: 14 residues. The CDR3 loop reads CASSLDQAGNTIYF. DNA for the CDR3: TGCGCCAGCAGCTTGGATCAGGCTGGAAACACCATATATTTT.

This sequence joins TRBV6-1 and TRBJ2-2; perhaps TRBD1 as D (6 bases). Germline V CDR1 and CDR2: MNHNS, SASEGT. CDR3 length equals 13 residues. The CDR3, as DNA: TGTGGGACCGGGACAACGAACACCGGGGAGCTGTTTTTT. Its translation: CGTGTTNTGELFF.

This clonotype showed up just a few times. The rearrangement uses TRBV20-1 and TRBJ2-1, with D possibly matching TRBD1 (5 bases). V was shortened by 8 bases and J by 6 bases, with 14 bases between the two germline ends. The V gene's germline CDR1 is DFQATT and CDR2 SNEGSKA (reference sequence). CDR3 length: 12 amino acids. CDR3 nucleotides: TGCAGTCCAGGGCAGGAATTCAATGAGCAGTTCTTC. This codes for CSPGQEFNEQFF.

This clonotype was counted many times. Here the CDR3 DNA reads TGTGCCAGCAGGACGACAGGGAACACTGAAGCTTTCTTT. Protein product: CASRTTGNTEAFF. V and J are TRBV27 and TRBJ1-1; a possible D gene is TRBD1 (6 bases). The ends were cut back, 6 bases at V and 1 base at J, with 9 bases in the middle. The germline CDR1 and CDR2 sequences are MNHEY and SMNVEV (reference sequence). CDR3 length equals 13 residues.